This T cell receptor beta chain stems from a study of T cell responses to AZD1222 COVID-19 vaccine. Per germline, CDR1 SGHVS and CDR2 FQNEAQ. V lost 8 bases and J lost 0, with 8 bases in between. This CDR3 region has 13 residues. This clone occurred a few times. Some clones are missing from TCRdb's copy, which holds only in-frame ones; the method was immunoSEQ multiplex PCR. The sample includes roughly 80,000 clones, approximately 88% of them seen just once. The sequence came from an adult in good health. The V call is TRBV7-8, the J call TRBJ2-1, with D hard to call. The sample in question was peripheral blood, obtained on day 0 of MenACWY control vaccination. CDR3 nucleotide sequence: TGTGCCAGCGCACCAGCCTCCTACAATGAGCAGTTCTTC. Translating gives CASAPASYNEQFF.